One sample yielded the 15 T cell receptor beta chains listed below, sequenced in a study of blood T cell repertoires in COVID-19. Data came from immunoSEQ multiplex PCR; TCRdb stores just in-frame clones and leaves some out. Of about 170,000 clones listed, approximately 90% were seen once; the top ten hold about 5%. The sequencing sample was made of peripheral blood. These receptors were obtained from a man between 18 and 35 years old with COVID-19, enrolled during active disease.

The chain employs TRBV14 and TRBJ1-6, with D maybe TRBD1 (5 bases). The CDR3 has 16 amino acids. Germline V lookup: CDR1 SGHDN, CDR2 FVKESK. The ends were cut back, 4 bases at V and 10 bases at J, with 20 bases in the middle. This CDR3 is CASSPQWGDQQSPLHF. CDR3 in DNA: TGTGCCAGCAGCCCACAATGGGGGGACCAACAATCACCCCTCCACTTT.

The gene calls are TRBV7-9 and TRBJ1-4; 8 bases agree with TRBD1. The CDR3 is 15 residues long. Germline-derived CDR1 and CDR2 are SEHNR and FQNEAQ (reference sequence). V lost 5 bases, J lost 5 bases, and 7 bases stayed unmatched. The CDR3 DNA reads as TGTGCCAGCAGCCAATCCGGGACAGGCAATGAAAAACTGTTTTTT. Amino acids: CASSQSGTGNEKLFF.

The V gene is TRBV19, the J gene TRBJ1-6; D ambiguous. There are 16 residues in the CDR3. Trimming pared 0 bases from V and 5 bases from J, leaving 11 bases between. Looked up from germline, CDR1 is LNHDA and CDR2 is SQIVND (reference sequence). CDR3 residues: CASSIDHTANNSPLHF. The CDR3 coding sequence is TGTGCCAGTAGTATAGATCACACAGCAAATAATTCACCCCTCCACTTT.

The chain recombines TRBV19 with TRBJ1-3; D unclear. The CDR3 has 17 amino acids. The V gene's germline CDR1 is LNHDA and CDR2 SQIVND (reference sequence). Trimming removed 2 bases from V and 2 bases from J, with 16 bases in between. The DNA for the CDR3 is TGTGCCAGTAGTATAACCGGGGTAGGGCCCACTGGAAACACCATATATTTT. Protein sequence: CASSITGVGPTGNTIYF.

The genes are TRBV11-2 and TRBJ1-5; D not resolved. CDR1 and CDR2 (germline): SGHAT, FQNNGV. Trimming shortened V by 0 bases and J by 11 bases, and 14 bases separated the two germline ends. There are 14 residues in the CDR3. The CDR3 DNA is TGTGCCAGCAGCTTAGACAGCTCCGGGTCGGCCCAGCATTTT. Its translation is CASSLDSSGSAQHF.

The chain carries TRBV4-3 and TRBJ2-7; D possibly corresponds to TRBD2 (6 bases). The V and J ends lost 0 bases and 7 bases respectively, with 16 bases between them. Germline CDR1 is LGHNA and CDR2 is YSLEER. This CDR3 has 15 residues. DNA of the CDR3: TGCGCCAGCAGCCAAGAATCCGGGAGTAAAGGGGAGCAGTACTTC. Encoded protein: CASSQESGSKGEQYF.

In regard to this clone: This same CDR3 is encoded by further DNA sequences in the sample. The rearrangement uses TRBV9 and TRBJ1-5, with unresolved D. Germline CDR1 SGDLS, CDR2 YYNGEE. The CDR3 is made up of 14 amino acids. V lost 0 bases, J lost 1 base, and 5 bases lay in between. CDR3 bases: TGTGCCAGCAGCGTAGGGCACAGCAATCAGCCCCAGCATTTT. Translated: CASSVGHSNQPQHF.

This chain connects TRBV11-2 to TRBJ1-3; TRBD1 matches 8 bases. Trimming cost V 5 bases and J 0 bases; bases outside gene matches: 6. CDR3 length: 16 amino acids. Per germline, CDR1 SGHAT and CDR2 FQNNGV. CDR3 in amino acids: CASSPMTGDSGNTIYF. CDR3 nucleotide sequence: TGTGCCAGCAGCCCGATGACAGGGGACTCTGGAAACACCATATATTTT.

The chain has TRBV18 and TRBJ2-7; 8 nucleotides line up with TRBD1. The CDR3 covers 14 residues. J was trimmed by 3 bases and V by 1 base; bases with no gene match: 2. CDR1 KGHSH and CDR2 LQKENI come from the germline V gene. CDR3 nucleotides: TGTGCCAGCTCACCACTACAGGGGGGCTACGAGCAGTACTTC. Its translation: CASSPLQGGYEQYF.

Here the CDR3 reads CASSLEASLNEQFF. The CDR3, as DNA: TGTGCCAGCAGTTTAGAAGCTAGCTTAAATGAGCAGTTCTTC. The chain recombines TRBV27 with TRBJ2-1; D is possibly TRBD2 (5 bases). This CDR3 comprises 14 residues. Trimming stripped 2 bases from V and 7 bases from J, with 12 bases between. CDR1 and CDR2 from the germline V gene are MNHEY and SMNVEV (reference sequence).

V usage is TRBV5-4 and J usage is TRBJ2-2, with a weak D call TRBD2 (5 bases). The V gene lost 0 bases and the J gene lost 7 bases, with 13 bases spanning the gap. CDR1 and CDR2 (germline): SGHNT, YYREEE (reference sequence). This CDR3 is 15 amino acids long. The CDR3 is CASSLAPKAGGELFF. CDR3 DNA sequence: TGTGCCAGCAGCTTGGCCCCTAAGGCGGGCGGGGAGCTGTTTTTT.

CDR3 bases: TGTGCCAGCAGTTTAACATTGCCCCTGGAGCAGTACTTC. Protein sequence: CASSLTLPLEQYF. The rearrangement links TRBV12-3 or TRBV12-4 to TRBJ2-7; D not resolved. This CDR3 is 13 amino acids long. Trimming stripped 2 bases from V and 7 bases from J, with 12 bases between.

V usage is TRBV4-3 and J usage is TRBJ2-1; 8 bases map to TRBD2. Germline-derived CDR1 and CDR2 are LGHNA and YSLEER. V lost 0 bases to trimming and J lost 6 bases; unmatched junction nucleotides: 10. The length of the CDR3 is 17 residues. CDR3 amino acids: CASSQDHQGLGTNEQFF. CDR3 DNA sequence: TGCGCCAGCAGCCAAGATCATCAGGGACTAGGAACCAATGAGCAGTTCTTC.

V and J are TRBV10-3 and TRBJ2-7; weak D call: TRBD2 (6 bases). The V end lost 3 bases, the J end lost 3 bases, and 15 bases lay between the germline ends. In germline, CDR1 is ENHRY, CDR2 SYGVKD. The CDR3 has 15 residues. This CDR3 reads CAISDHPLGGYEQYF. CDR3 bases: TGTGCCATCAGTGACCACCCTTTGGGGGGCTACGAGCAGTACTTC.

This chain links TRBV5-1 with TRBJ2-7; 7 nucleotides line up with TRBD2. The CDR3 runs to 16 residues. The J segment lost 3 bases and the V segment lost 4 bases, leaving 13 bases of the junction unmatched. Per germline, CDR1 SGHRS and CDR2 YFSETQ. The CDR3, as DNA: TGCGCCAGCAGCCCAAGGGCACTAGCGCTAAACTACGAGCAGTACTTC. Protein: CASSPRALALNYEQYF.